This T cell receptor beta chain was retrieved from a study of cytotoxic CD8 clonotypes in ibrutinib-treated CLL. TCRdb's copy holds only in-frame clones and misses some; the assay was immunoSEQ multiplex PCR. Seen here are approximately 26,000 clones, around 85% observed once, and the top ten hold 8%. To note about this clone: The antigen is unknown.

Around 2 micrograms of genomic DNA came from cryopreserved PBMCs for TCR beta libraries. Study outcomes and limitations: Clonality went up at ibrutinib response and then declined back toward baseline at progression. Baseline-level clonality went beyond age-matched healthy donors and moved in step with circulating CD8+ T-cell counts.

Germline assignment: CDR1 SGHNT and CDR2 YYREEE (reference sequence). Unmatched junction bases numbered 3, after V lost 0 bases and J lost 7 bases. The CDR3 totals 13 residues. The chain couples TRBV5-4 to TRBJ1-2; 7 bases are a match to TRBD1. The sample here was PBMCs, taken after 24 months of ibrutinib treatment. The origin of this receptor is a human donor with chronic lymphocytic leukemia. The CDR3 region is CASSLEGTAGYTF. The CDR3 DNA is TGTGCCAGCAGCTTGGAAGGGACAGCTGGCTACACCTTC.